The 13 T cell receptor beta chains given below trace back to one sample, sequenced in a study of patients and donors after allogeneic stem cell transplantation. TCRdb reprocessed the RT-PCR reads with MiXCR, giving one entry per CDR3 protein. The data show some 200,000 distinct CDR3 sequences, 41% seen once. The sequencing input was blood, either unsorted or a sorted T cell fraction (not recorded which). The receptor set was obtained from a human donor who was either an allogeneic HSCT recipient or a stem cell or donor lymphocyte infusion donor (not recorded which). It is not recorded whose cells these are; they may come from a transplant donor.

This clonotype has a handful of counts. The chain couples TRBV15 to TRBJ1-1, with D unresolved. The CDR3 sequence is 15 residues long. V shed 5 bases and J shed 2 bases, with 15 bases lying between them. Germline CDR1 and CDR2: LNHNV and YYDKDF (reference sequence). CDR3 in DNA: TGTGCCACCAGCCCGCGACGGTTTGGAAACACTGAAGCTTTCTTT. Translated: CATSPRRFGNTEAFF.

This clonotype appeared a few times. The chain joins TRBV6-6 to TRBJ1-1, with 7 bases that match TRBD1. The CDR3 length is 12 residues. V lost 5 bases to trimming and J lost 8 bases; unmatched junction nucleotides: 5. In germline, CDR1 is MNHNY, CDR2 SVGAGI (reference sequence). The CDR3 coding sequence is TGTGCCAGCAGTCGTAGGGACAGCGAAGCTTTCTTT. Translating it yields CASSRRDSEAFF.

This clonotype occurred a few times. The chain is built from TRBV4-2 and TRBJ2-1, with TRBD2 matching 7 bases. Germline CDR1 is LGHNA and CDR2 is YNFKEQ. V shed 4 bases, J shed 12 bases, and the junction held 6 bases outside the gene matches. The CDR3 loop spans 12 amino acids. CDR3 sequence (DNA): TGTGCCAGCAGCCCTGCGGGAGTTGTGCAGTTCTTC. Amino acids: CASSPAGVVQFF.

This clonotype has just a few counts. The CDR3 DNA reads as TGTGCCAGCAGCACCCACAGGGGGACTTTGGACACTGAAGCTTTCTTT. Amino acid sequence: CASSTHRGTLDTEAFF. The V and J genes are TRBV9 and TRBJ1-1, with 8 bases identical to TRBD1. V was pared by 4 bases and J by 3 bases, with 11 bases of the junction left unmatched. The germline V gene has CDR1 SGDLS and CDR2 YYNGEE. This CDR3 is 16 amino acids long.

The chain recombines TRBV30 with TRBJ1-1; the match to TRBD1 covers 7 bases. The ends lost 0 bases at V and 3 bases at J; junction bases unmatched: 4. The CDR3 spans 14 residues. The germline gives CDR1 GTSNPN, CDR2 SVGIG (reference sequence). In nucleotides, the CDR3 is TGTGCCTGGAGTGTACGGCAGGGGGACACTGAAGCTTTCTTT. It is translated as CAWSVRQGDTEAFF.

V and J are TRBV4-2 and TRBJ1-1, with D uncertain. The CDR3 totals 15 residues. Trimming pared 4 bases from V and 1 base from J, leaving 13 bases between. Germline assignment: CDR1 LGHNA and CDR2 YNFKEQ. The CDR3 sequence: CASSPTETWNTEAFF. CDR3 bases: TGTGCCAGCAGCCCGACGGAAACTTGGAACACTGAAGCTTTCTTT.

The chain recombines TRBV30 with TRBJ2-3; D unresolved. This CDR3 spans 14 amino acids. Looked up from germline, CDR1 is GTSNPN and CDR2 is SVGIG (reference sequence). Trimming took 0 bases from V and 2 from J, leaving 9 bases between them. The CDR3 reads CAWSVLRSTDTQYF. CDR3 nucleotide sequence: TGTGCCTGGAGTGTTCTCAGGTCCACAGATACGCAGTATTTT.

This clonotype showed up just a few times. The chain combines TRBV9 with TRBJ1-1; D possibly corresponds to TRBD1 (5 bases). V was cut by 4 bases and J by 8 bases, with 12 bases left in between. This CDR3 region has 12 residues. Germline V gene lookup returns CDR1 SGDLS and CDR2 YYNGEE. The CDR3 protein is CASSPGTFEAFF. The CDR3 region has the DNA TGTGCCAGCAGCCCCGGGACTTTCGAAGCTTTCTTT. Supplemented by reference TRBV9 and TRBJ1-1, the full variable domain reads DSGVTQTPKHLITATGQRVTLRCSPRSGDLSVYWYQQSLDQGLQFLIQYYNGEERAKGNILERFSAQQFPDLHSELNLSSLELGDSALYFCASSPGTFEAFFGQGTRLTVV.

This clonotype was picked up a small number of times. This chain connects TRBV29-1 to TRBJ2-5; D may be TRBD1 or TRBD2 (5 bases each). V lost 3 bases and J 2 bases, leaving 13 bases between the germline ends. The CDR3 is 14 amino acids. Germline CDR1 SQVTM, CDR2 ANQGSEA. This CDR3 is CSVERDGAQETQYF. As DNA, the CDR3 is TGCAGCGTTGAGAGGGACGGAGCTCAAGAGACCCAGTACTTC. Looking up the rest from reference TRBV29-1 and TRBJ2-5 gives the full variable domain: SAVISQKPSRDICQRGTSLTIQCQVDSQVTMMFWYRQQPGQSLTLIATANQGSEATYESGFVIDKFPISRPNLTFSTLTVSNMSPEDSSIYLCSVERDGAQETQYFGPGTRLLVL.

This chain joins TRBV7-3 and TRBJ2-3; TRBD1 agrees at 9 bases. With V trimmed by 5 bases and J by 2 bases, 5 bases remained unmatched. The CDR3 has 15 amino acids. CDR1 and CDR2 from the germline V gene are SGHTA and FQGTGA. CDR3 amino acids: CASSPGQGPTDTQYF. As DNA, the CDR3 is TGTGCCAGCAGCCCCGGACAGGGGCCCACAGATACGCAGTATTTT.

This sequence joins TRBV12-3 or TRBV12-4 and TRBJ2-7; D is uncertain. The V end lost 1 base, the J end lost 6 bases, and 13 bases lay between the germline ends. This CDR3 has 14 residues. CDR3 loop: CASSLGSNLGEQYF. CDR3 sequence (DNA): TGTGCCAGCAGTTTAGGGTCCAACTTAGGCGAGCAGTACTTC.

V usage is TRBV13 and J usage is TRBJ2-1, with a possible D match to TRBD2 (6 bases). V was shortened by 3 bases and J by 6 bases, with 6 bases between the two germline ends. Germline loops: CDR1 PRHDT, CDR2 FYEKMQ (reference sequence). This CDR3 spans 12 amino acids. The CDR3 here is CASSLTSNEQFF. The CDR3 bases are TGTGCCAGCAGCTTGACTAGCAATGAGCAGTTCTTC.

This chain uses TRBV11-2 with TRBJ1-2; 7 bases match TRBD1. In germline, CDR1 is SGHAT, CDR2 FQNNGV. Germline trimming cut 4 bases from V and 2 bases from J; bases unmatched to any gene: 7. This CDR3 is 15 amino acids long. CDR3 in amino acids: CASSSRTGFNYGYTF. The DNA for the CDR3 is TGTGCCAGCAGCTCCCGGACAGGATTCAACTATGGCTACACCTTC.